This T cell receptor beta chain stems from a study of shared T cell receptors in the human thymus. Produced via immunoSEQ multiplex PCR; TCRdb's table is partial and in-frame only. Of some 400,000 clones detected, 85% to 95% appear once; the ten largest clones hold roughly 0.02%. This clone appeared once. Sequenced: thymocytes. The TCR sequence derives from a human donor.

The CDR3: CASSEGRGEVQPQHF. The CDR3 nucleotides read TGTGCCAGCAGTGAGGGCAGGGGGGAGGTTCAGCCCCAGCATTTT. The J gene is TRBJ1-5, the V gene TRBV6-1; 7 nucleotides align to TRBD1. Germline-derived CDR1 and CDR2 are MNHNS and SASEGT. This CDR3 spans 15 amino acids. Trimming removed 3 bases from V and 6 bases from J; junction bases left unmatched: 8.